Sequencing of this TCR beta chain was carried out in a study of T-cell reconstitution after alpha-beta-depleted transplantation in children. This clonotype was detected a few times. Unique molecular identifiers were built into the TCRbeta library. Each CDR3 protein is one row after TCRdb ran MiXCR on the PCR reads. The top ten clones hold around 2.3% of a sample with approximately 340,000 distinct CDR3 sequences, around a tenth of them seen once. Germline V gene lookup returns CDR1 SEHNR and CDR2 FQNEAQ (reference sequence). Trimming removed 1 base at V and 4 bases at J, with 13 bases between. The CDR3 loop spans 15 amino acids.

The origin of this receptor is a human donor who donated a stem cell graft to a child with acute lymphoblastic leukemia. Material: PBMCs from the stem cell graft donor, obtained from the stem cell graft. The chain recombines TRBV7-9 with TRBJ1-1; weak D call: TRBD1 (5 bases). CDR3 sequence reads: CASSLGLGGSTEAFF. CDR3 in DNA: TGTGCCAGCAGCTTAGGTTTGGGGGGGAGCACTGAAGCTTTCTTT.